Each of the 8 T cell receptor beta chains below was sequenced from the same sample in a study of fetal regulatory T cell absence and autoimmunity. Data came from immunoSEQ multiplex PCR; TCRdb stores just in-frame clones and leaves some out. Found here are about 43,000 clones, 70% to 85% of them singletons; the top ten hold about 0.41%. Input material: cord blood. Receptors were obtained from a newborn boy with IPEX syndrome.

The rearrangement joins TRBV10-1 to TRBJ2-5; 9 bases agree with TRBD1. The J segment lost 3 bases and the V segment lost 8 bases, leaving 4 bases of the junction unmatched. Germline lookup yields CDR1 WNHNN and CDR2 SYGVQD (reference sequence). CDR3 length: 13 amino acids. Here the CDR3 DNA reads TGCGCCAGCTGGGGACAGGGAGAAGAGACCCAGTACTTC. Translating gives CASWGQGEETQYF.

Comment on this clone: Other DNA sequences from this sample encode an identical CDR3 as well. This rearrangement joins TRBV27 to TRBJ2-2, with a weak D call TRBD2 (6 bases). This CDR3 has 13 residues. V lost 2 bases and J lost 5, with 6 bases in between. CDR1 is MNHEY, CDR2 SMNVEV, per germline (reference sequence). CDR3 DNA sequence: TGTGCCAGCAGTTTAGGAGGGACCGGGGAGCTGTTTTTT. Its translation is CASSLGGTGELFF.

CDR3 residues: CASSLLGGPSSTDTQYF. CDR3 DNA: TGTGCCAGCAGCTTGCTCGGAGGGCCCTCTAGCACAGATACGCAGTATTTT. J is TRBJ2-3 and V is TRBV5-6; weak D call: TRBD2 (6 bases). The CDR3 totals 17 residues. Germline assignment: CDR1 SGHDT and CDR2 YYEEEE. V was pared by 1 base and J by 0 bases, with 15 bases between.

This chain uses TRBV5-4 with TRBJ2-1; 11 positions agree with TRBD2. CDR1 is SGHNT, CDR2 YYREEE, per germline (reference sequence). This CDR3 is built from 15 residues. V shed 5 bases, J shed 6 bases, and the junction held 7 bases outside the gene matches. CDR3 nucleotide sequence: TGTGCCAGCAGTCTTAGCGGGAGGGCCCTCAATGAGCAGTTCTTC. Translating gives CASSLSGRALNEQFF.

The CDR3 nucleotides read TGTGCCACCAGCAGAGATCGATCCGAGCAGTACTTC. Translated, it gives CATSRDRSEQYF. The chain couples TRBV15 to TRBJ2-7, with D uncertain. Trimming shortened V by 0 bases and J by 6 bases, and 6 bases separated the two germline ends. This CDR3 comprises 12 residues. From germline, CDR1 is LNHNV and CDR2 YYDKDF (reference sequence).

The chain combines TRBV2 with TRBJ1-2, with 12 bases matching TRBD1. Germline assignment: CDR1 SNHLY and CDR2 FYNNEI. This CDR3 comprises 14 residues. Trimming took 6 bases from V and 4 from J; bases not matched to a gene: 3. The DNA of the CDR3 is TGTGCCAGCAGCGGGACAGGGGGCACCTATGGCTACACCTTC. This encodes CASSGTGGTYGYTF.

The rearrangement joins TRBV6-5 to TRBJ2-7, with TRBD2 matching over 7 bases. Germline CDR1 and CDR2: MNHEY and SVGAGI. V dropped 8 bases and J dropped 6; count of bases not matched to a gene: 13. This CDR3 has 14 amino acids. The CDR3 loop is CASGRIGGGIEQYF. In DNA, the CDR3 is TGTGCCAGCGGTAGGATTGGGGGGGGGATCGAGCAGTACTTC.

V is TRBV5-1 and J is TRBJ2-7; 7 bases map to TRBD2. Germline loops: CDR1 SGHRS, CDR2 YFSETQ. Losses at the gene ends were 0 bases for V and 3 bases for J; bases not matched to a gene: 3. The CDR3 totals 14 residues. CDR3 sequence (DNA): TGCGCCAGCAGCTTGGAGGAGCGGGGCTACGAGCAGTACTTC. Translating it yields CASSLEERGYEQYF. The entire variable domain, with the rest obtained from reference TRBV5-1 and TRBJ2-7, is as follows: KAGVTQTPRYLIKTRGQQVTLSCSPISGHRSVSWYQQTPGQGLQFLFEYFSETQRNKGNFPGRFSGRQFSNSRSEMNVSTLELGDSALYLCASSLEERGYEQYFGPGTRLTVT.